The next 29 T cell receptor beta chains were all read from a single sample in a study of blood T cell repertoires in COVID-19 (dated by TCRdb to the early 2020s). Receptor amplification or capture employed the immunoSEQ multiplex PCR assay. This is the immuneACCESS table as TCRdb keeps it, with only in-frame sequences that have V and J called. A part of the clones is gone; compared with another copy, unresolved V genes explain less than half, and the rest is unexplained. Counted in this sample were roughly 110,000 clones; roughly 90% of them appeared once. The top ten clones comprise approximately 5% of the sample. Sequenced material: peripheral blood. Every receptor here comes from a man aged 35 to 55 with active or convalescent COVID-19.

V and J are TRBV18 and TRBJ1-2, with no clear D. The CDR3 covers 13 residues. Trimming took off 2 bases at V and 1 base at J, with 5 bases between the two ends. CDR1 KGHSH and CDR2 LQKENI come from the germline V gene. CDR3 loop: CASSPTDNYGYTF. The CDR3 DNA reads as TGTGCCAGCTCACCAACAGATAACTATGGCTACACCTTC.

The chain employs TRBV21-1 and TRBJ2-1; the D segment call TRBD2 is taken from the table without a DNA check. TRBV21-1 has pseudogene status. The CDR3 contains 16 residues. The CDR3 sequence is CASSLHSTLLHNEQFF. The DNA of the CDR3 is TGTGCCAGCAGCTTACATAGCACCCTGCTACACAATGAGCAGTTCTTC.

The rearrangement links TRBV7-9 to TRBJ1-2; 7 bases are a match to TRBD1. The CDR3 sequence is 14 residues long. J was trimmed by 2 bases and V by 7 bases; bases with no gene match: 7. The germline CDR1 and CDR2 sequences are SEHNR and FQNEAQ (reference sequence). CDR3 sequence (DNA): TGTGCCAGCAACGTAATCAGGGGGAACTATGGCTACACCTTC. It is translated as CASNVIRGNYGYTF.

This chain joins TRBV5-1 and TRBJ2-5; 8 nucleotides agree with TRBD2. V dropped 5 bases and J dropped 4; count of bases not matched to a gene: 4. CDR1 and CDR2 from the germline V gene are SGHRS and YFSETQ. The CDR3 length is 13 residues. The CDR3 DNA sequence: TGCGCCAGCAGGCGGGGGGCCGGAGAGACCCAGTACTTC. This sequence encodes CASRRGAGETQYF.

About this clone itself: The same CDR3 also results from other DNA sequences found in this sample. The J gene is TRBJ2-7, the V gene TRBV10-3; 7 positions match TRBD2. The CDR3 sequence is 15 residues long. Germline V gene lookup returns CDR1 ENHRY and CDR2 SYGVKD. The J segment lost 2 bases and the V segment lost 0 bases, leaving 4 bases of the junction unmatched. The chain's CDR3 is CAISESGGSAYEQYF. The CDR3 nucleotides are TGTGCCATCAGTGAGTCGGGCGGGAGCGCCTACGAGCAGTACTTC.

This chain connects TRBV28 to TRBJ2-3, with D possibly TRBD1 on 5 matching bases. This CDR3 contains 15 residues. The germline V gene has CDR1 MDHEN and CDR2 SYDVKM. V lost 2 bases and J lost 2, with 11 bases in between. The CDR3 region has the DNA TGTGCCAGCAGTTTACTTCCGACAGTCACAGATACGCAGTATTTT. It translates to CASSLLPTVTDTQYF.

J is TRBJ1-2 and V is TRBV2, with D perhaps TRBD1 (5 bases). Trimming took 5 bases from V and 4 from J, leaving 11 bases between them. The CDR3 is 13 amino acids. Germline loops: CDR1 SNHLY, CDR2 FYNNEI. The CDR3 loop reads CASSREGSYGYTF. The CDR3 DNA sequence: TGTGCCAGCAGTCGGGAGGGGAGCTATGGCTACACCTTC.

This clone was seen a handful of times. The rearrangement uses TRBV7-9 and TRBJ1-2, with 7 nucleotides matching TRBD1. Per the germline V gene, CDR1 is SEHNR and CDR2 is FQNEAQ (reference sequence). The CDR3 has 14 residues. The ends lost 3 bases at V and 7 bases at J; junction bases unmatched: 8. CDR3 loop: CASSFRAGGTGYTF. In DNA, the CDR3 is TGTGCCAGCAGCTTTAGGGCAGGGGGAACTGGCTACACCTTC.

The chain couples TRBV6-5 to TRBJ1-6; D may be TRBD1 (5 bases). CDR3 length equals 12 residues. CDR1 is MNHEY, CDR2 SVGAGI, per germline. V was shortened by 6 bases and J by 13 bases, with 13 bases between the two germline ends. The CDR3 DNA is TGTGCCAGCAGGGCAGGGTCGGGCCCCCTCCACTTT. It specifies CASRAGSGPLHF.

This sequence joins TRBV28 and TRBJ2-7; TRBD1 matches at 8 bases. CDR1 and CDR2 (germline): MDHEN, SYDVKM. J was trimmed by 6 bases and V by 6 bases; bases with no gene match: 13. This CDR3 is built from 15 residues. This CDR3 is CASRLDRAKTSEQYF. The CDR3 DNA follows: TGTGCCAGCAGGTTGGACAGGGCGAAAACTTCCGAGCAGTACTTC.

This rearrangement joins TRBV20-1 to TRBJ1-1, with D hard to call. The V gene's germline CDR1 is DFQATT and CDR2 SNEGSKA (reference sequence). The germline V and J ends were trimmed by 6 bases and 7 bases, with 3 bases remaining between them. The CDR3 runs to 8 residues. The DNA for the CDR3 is TGCAGTGCGAGTGAAGCTTTCTTT. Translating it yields CSASEAFF.

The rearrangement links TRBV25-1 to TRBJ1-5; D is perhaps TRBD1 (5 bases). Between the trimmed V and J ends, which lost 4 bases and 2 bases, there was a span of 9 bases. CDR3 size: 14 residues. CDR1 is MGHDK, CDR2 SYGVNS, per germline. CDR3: CASSGQGGNQPQHF. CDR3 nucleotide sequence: TGTGCCAGCAGTGGTCAGGGCGGCAATCAGCCCCAGCATTTT.

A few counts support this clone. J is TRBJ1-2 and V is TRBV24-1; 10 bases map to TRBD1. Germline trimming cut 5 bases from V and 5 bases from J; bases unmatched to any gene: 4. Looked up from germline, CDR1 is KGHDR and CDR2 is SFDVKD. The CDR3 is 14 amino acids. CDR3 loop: CATSARDRGYGYTF. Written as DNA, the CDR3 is TGTGCCACCAGTGCCCGGGACAGGGGATATGGCTACACCTTC.

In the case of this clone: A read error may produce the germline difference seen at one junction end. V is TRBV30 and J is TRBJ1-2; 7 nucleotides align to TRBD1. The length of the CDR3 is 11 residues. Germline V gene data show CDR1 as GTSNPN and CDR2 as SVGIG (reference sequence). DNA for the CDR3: TGTGCCTGGAGTGTAGGTGGGACAGCTCTCTTC. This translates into CAWSVGGTALF.

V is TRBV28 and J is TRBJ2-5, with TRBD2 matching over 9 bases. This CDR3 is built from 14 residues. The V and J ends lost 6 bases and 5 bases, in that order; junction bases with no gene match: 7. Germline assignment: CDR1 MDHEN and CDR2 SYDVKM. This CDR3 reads CASRREGQRETQYF. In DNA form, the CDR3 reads TGTGCCAGCAGGCGGGAGGGCCAACGGGAGACCCAGTACTTC.

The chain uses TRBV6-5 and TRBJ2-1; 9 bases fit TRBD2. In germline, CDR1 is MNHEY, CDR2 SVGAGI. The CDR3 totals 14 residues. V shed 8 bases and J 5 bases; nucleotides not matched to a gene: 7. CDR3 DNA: TGTGCCAGCCGGAGACTAGCGGATAACAATGAGCAGTTCTTC. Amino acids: CASRRLADNNEQFF.

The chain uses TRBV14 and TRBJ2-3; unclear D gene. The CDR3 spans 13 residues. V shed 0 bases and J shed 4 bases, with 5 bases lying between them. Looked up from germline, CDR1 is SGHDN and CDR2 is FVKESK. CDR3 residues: CASSQDRADTQYF. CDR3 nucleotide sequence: TGTGCCAGCAGCCAAGATCGGGCAGATACGCAGTATTTT.

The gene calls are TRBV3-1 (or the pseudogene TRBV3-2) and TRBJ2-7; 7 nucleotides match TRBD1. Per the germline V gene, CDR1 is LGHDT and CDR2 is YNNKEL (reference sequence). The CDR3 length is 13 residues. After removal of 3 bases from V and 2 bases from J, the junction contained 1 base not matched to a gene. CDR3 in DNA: TGTGCCAGCAGCCAGCAGGGGGCCTACGAGCAGTACTTC. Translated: CASSQQGAYEQYF.

CDR3 in amino acids: CASSLITGNTEAFF. The CDR3 DNA is TGTGCCAGCAGCTTGATTACGGGAAACACTGAAGCTTTCTTT. This chain links TRBV5-8 with TRBJ1-1; D is unresolved. Germline V lookup: CDR1 SGHTS, CDR2 YDEGEE. V lost 1 base to trimming and J lost 2 bases, with 9 bases between them. The CDR3 has 14 residues.

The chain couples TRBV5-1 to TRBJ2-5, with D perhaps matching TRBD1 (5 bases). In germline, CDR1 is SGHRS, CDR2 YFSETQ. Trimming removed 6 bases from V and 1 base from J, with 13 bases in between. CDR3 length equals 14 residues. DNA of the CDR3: TGCGCCAGCAAAGAACAGACAGTCCAAGAGACCCAGTACTTC. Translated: CASKEQTVQETQYF.

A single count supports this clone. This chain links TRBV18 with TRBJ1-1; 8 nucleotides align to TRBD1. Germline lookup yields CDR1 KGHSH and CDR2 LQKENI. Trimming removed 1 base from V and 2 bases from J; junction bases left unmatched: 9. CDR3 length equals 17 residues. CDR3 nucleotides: TGTGCCAGCTCACCACAGGGCGGAACAGGGGGAAACACTGAAGCTTTCTTT. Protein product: CASSPQGGTGGNTEAFF.

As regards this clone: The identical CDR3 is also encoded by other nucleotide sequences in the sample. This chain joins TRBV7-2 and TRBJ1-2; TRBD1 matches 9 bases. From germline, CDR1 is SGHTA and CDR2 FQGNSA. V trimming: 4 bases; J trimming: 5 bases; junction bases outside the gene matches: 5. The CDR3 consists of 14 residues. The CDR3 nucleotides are TGTGCCAGCAGCTCGGGACAGGGAAGGTATGGCTACACCTTC. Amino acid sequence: CASSSGQGRYGYTF.

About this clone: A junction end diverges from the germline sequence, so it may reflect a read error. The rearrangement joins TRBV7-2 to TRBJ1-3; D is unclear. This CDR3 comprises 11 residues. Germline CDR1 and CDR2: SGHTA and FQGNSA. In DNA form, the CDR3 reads TGTGCCAGCAGCTTAGTTGCGGGGAGAAATTTT. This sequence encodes CASSLVAGRNF.

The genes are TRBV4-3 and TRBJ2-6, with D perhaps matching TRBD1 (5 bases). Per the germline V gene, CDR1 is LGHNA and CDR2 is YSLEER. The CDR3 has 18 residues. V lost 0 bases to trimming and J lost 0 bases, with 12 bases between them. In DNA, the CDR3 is TGCGCCAGCAGCCAAGATCTGGGGCCCAGCTCTGGGGCCAACGTCCTGACTTTC. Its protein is CASSQDLGPSSGANVLTF.

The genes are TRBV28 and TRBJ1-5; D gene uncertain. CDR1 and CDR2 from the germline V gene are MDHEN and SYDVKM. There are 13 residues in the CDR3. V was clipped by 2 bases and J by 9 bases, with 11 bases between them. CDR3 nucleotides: TGTGCCAGCAGTTTAGAGGAGGGAGGGCCCCAGCATTTT. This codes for CASSLEEGGPQHF.

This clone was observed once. CDR3 nucleotide sequence: TGTGCCTGGGATAGGACAGGCAGAGTGGGTCAGCCCCAGCATTTT. Translation gives CAWDRTGRVGQPQHF. This chain links TRBV30 with TRBJ1-5, with TRBD1 matching over 7 bases. V was clipped by 5 bases and J by 6 bases; unmatched bases: 13. Germline V gene lookup returns CDR1 GTSNPN and CDR2 SVGIG (reference sequence). The CDR3 has 15 amino acids.

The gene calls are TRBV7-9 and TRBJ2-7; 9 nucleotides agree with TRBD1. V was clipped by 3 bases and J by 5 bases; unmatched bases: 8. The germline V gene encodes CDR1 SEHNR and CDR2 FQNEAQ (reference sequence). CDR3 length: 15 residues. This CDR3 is CASSLGQGLLDEQYF. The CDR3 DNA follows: TGTGCCAGCAGCTTGGGACAGGGACTTTTGGACGAGCAGTACTTC.

The DNA of the CDR3 is TGTGCCAGCTCACCACTGGGGGGTGGACAGCCCCAGCATTTT. Amino acids: CASSPLGGGQPQHF. The chain is built from TRBV18 and TRBJ1-5, with D perhaps matching TRBD1 (5 bases). Germline V lookup: CDR1 KGHSH, CDR2 LQKENI. The CDR3 is 14 residues long. V lost 1 base and J lost 7, with 11 bases in between.

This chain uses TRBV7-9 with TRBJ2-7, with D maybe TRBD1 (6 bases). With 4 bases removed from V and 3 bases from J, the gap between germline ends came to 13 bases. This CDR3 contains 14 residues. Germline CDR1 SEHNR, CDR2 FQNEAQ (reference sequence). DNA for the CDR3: TGTGCCAGCAGCTCCCAGGGGATGGTCTACGAGCAGTACTTC. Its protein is CASSSQGMVYEQYF.